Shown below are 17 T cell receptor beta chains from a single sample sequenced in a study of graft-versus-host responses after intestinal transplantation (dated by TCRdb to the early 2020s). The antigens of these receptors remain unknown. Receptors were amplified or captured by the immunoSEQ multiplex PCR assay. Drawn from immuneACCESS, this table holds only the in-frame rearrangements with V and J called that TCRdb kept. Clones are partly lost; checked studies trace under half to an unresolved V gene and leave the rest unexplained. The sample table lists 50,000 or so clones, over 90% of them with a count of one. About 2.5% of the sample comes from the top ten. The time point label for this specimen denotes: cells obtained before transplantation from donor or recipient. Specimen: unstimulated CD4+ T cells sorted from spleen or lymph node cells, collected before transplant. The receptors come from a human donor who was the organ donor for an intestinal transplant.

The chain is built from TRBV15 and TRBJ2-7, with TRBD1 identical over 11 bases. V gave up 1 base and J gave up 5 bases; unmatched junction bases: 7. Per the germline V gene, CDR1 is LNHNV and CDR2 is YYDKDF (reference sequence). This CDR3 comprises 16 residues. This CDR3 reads CATSRGFGQGANEQYF. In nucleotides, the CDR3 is TGTGCCACCAGCAGAGGGTTTGGACAGGGGGCAAACGAGCAGTACTTC.

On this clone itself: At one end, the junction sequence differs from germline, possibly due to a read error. DNA of the CDR3: TGTGCCAGCAGTCTCGGACCGGGAGGGAGGCAGGGCTTC. Its translation is CASSLGPGGRQGF. The rearrangement uses TRBV6-5 and TRBJ2-7; 8 nucleotides agree with TRBD2. This CDR3 region has 13 residues. Germline-derived CDR1 and CDR2 are MNHEY and SVGAGI.

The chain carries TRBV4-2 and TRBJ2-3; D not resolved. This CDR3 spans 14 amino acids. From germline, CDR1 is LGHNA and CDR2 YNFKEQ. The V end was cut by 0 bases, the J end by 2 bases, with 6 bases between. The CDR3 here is CASSQDPNTDTQYF. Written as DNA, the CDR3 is TGTGCCAGCAGCCAAGACCCAAACACAGATACGCAGTATTTT.

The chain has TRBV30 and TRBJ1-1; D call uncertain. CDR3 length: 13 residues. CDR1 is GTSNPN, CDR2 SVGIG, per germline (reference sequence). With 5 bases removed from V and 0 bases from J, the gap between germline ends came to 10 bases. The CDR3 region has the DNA TGTGCCTGGCTCCCCCGTCTGAACACTGAAGCTTTCTTT. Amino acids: CAWLPRLNTEAFF. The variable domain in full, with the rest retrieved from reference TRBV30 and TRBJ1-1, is SQTIHQWPATLVQPVGSPLSLECTVEGTSNPNLYWYRQAAGRGLQLLFYSVGIGQISSEVPQNLSASRPQDRQFILSSKKLLLSDSGFYLCAWLPRLNTEAFFGQGTRLTVV.

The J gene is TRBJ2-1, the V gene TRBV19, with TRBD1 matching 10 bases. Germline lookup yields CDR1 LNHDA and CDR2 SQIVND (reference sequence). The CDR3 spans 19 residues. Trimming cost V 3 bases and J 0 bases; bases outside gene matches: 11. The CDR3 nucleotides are TGTGCCAGTAGTATGGGGCCCTGGGACAGGGGCTTCTCCTACAATGAGCAGTTCTTC. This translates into CASSMGPWDRGFSYNEQFF. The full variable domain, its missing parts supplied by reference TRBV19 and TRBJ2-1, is DGGITQSPKYLFRKEGQNVTLSCEQNLNHDAMYWYRQDPGQGLRLIYYSQIVNDFQKGDIAEGYSVSREKKESFPLTVTSAQKNPTAFYLCASSMGPWDRGFSYNEQFFGPGTRLTVL.

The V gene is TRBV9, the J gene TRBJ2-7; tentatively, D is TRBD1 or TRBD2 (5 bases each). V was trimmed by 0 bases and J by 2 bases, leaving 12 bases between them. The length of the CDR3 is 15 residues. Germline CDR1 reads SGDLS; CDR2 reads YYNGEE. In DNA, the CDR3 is TGTGCCAGCAGCGTAGAACCCGGGACCACCTACGAGCAGTACTTC. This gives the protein CASSVEPGTTYEQYF.

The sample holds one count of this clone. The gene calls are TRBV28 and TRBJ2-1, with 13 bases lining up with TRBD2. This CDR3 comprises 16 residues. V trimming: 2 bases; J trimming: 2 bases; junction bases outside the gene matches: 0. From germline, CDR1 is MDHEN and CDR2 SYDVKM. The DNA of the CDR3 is TGTGCCAGCAGTTTAACTAGCGGGAGGGCCTACAATGAGCAGTTCTTC. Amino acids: CASSLTSGRAYNEQFF.

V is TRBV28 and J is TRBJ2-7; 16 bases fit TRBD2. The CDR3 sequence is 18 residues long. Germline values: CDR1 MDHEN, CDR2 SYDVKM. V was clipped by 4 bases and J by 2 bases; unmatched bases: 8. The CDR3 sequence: CASSYLVGLAGGTYEQYF. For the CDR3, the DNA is TGTGCCAGCAGTTACCTAGTGGGACTAGCGGGAGGGACCTACGAGCAGTACTTC.

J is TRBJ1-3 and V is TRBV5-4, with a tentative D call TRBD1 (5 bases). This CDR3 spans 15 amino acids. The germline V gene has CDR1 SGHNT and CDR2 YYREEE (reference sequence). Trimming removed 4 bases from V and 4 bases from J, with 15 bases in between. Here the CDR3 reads CASSRGTPDGNTIYF. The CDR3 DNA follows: TGTGCCAGCAGCCGCGGGACTCCGGACGGAAACACCATATATTTT.

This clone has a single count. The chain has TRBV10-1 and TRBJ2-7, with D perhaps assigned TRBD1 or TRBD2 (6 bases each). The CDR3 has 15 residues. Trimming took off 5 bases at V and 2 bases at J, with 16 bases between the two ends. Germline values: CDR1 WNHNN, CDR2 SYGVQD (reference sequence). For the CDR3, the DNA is TGCGCCAGCAGTTCTAGCGAGGACAGACCCTACGAGCAGTACTTC. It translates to CASSSSEDRPYEQYF.

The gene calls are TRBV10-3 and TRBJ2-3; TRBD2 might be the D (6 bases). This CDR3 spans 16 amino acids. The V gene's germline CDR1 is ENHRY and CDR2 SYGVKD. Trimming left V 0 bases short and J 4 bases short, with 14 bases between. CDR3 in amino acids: CAISESVGLGADTQYF. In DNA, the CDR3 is TGTGCCATCAGTGAGTCGGTGGGACTCGGGGCAGATACGCAGTATTTT.

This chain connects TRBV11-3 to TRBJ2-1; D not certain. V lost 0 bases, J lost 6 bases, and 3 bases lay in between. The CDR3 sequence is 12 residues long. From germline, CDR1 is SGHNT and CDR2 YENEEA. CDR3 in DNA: TGTGCCAGCAGCTTAGATCCCAATGAGCAGTTCTTC. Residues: CASSLDPNEQFF.

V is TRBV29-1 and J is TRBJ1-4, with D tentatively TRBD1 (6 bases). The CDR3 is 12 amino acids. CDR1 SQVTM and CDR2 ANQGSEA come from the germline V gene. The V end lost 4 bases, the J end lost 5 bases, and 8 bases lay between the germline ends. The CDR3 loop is CSVAQGNEKLFF. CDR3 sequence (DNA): TGCAGCGTTGCCCAGGGGAATGAAAAACTGTTTTTT.

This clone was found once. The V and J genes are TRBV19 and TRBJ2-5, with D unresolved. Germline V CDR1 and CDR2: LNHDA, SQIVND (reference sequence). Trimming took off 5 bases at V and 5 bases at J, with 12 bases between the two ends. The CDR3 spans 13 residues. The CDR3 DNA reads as TGTGCCAGTAGTCTGGGGTTGGTGGAGACCCAGTACTTC. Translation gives CASSLGLVETQYF.

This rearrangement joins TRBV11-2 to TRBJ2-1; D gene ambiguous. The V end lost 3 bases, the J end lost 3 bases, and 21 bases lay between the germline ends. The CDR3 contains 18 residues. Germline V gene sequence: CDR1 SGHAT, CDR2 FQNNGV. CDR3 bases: TGTGCCAGCAGCTTCCCCCAACTGGCGGTGCGGAACTACAATGAGCAGTTCTTC. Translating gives CASSFPQLAVRNYNEQFF.

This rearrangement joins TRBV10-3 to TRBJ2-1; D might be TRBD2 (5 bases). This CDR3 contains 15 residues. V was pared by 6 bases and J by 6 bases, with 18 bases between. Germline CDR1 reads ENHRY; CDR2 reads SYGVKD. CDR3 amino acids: CAIRASGPRGNEQFF. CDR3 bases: TGTGCCATCAGGGCCTCGGGCCCCCGGGGCAATGAGCAGTTCTTC.

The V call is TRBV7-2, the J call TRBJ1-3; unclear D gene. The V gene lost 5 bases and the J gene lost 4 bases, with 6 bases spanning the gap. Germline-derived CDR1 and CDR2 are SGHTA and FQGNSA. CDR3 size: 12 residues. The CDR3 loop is CASSAVGNTIYF. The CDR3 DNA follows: TGTGCCAGCAGCGCCGTCGGAAACACCATATATTTT.